One and the same sample provided the 3 T cell receptor beta chains below, sequenced in a study of cytomegalovirus exposure and HLA in healthy donors. The primer mix had 60 Vbeta and 13 Jbeta primers. The data were produced by immunoSEQ multiplex PCR, yet TCRdb's version contains in-frame clones alone and is incomplete. Of more than 130,000 clones in the sample, just under 80% are singletons; the top ten hold 2% to 2.5%. The sequenced sample consisted of PBMCs. The receptors derive from a young man in good health and CMV-seronegative.

CDR3 residues: CASSFNYRGPETQYF. CDR3 nucleotide sequence: TGCGCCAGCAGCTTTAACTACAGGGGGCCAGAGACCCAGTACTTC. The J gene is TRBJ2-5, the V gene TRBV5-1; TRBD1 agrees at 9 bases. The CDR3 is 15 residues long. The V segment lost 2 bases and the J segment 4 bases; nucleotides outside the gene matches: 6. The germline V gene encodes CDR1 SGHRS and CDR2 YFSETQ.

This clone was counted a few times. The V and J genes are TRBV10-3 and TRBJ2-5; TRBD1 matches 7 bases. The last part of the DNA fits TRBJ2-7 better; the J call may be wrong. The CDR3 extends over 13 amino acids. The germline gives CDR1 ENHRY, CDR2 SYGVKD. The CDR3: CAISWDRSYEQYF. The CDR3 bases are TGTGCCATCAGTTGGGACAGAAGCTACGAGCAGTACTTC.

The rearrangement uses TRBV27 and TRBJ1-2, with 8 nucleotides matching TRBD1. Germline V CDR1 and CDR2: MNHEY, SMNVEV (reference sequence). The V gene end was trimmed by 2 bases and the J gene end by 4 bases; junction bases not matched to a gene: 12. This CDR3 comprises 17 residues. CDR3 loop: CASSLEGQRTGLYGYTF. The CDR3 DNA sequence: TGTGCCAGCAGTTTAGAGGGGCAACGGACAGGGCTCTATGGCTACACCTTC.